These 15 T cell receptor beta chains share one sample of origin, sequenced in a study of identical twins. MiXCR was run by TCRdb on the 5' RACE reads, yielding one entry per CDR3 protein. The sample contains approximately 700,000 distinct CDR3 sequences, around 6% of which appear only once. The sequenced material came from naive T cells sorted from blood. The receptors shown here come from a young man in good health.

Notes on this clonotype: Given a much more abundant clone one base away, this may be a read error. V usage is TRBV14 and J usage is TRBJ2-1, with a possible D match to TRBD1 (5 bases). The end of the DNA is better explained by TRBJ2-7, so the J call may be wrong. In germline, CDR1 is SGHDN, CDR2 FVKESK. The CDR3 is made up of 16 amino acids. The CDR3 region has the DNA TGTGCCAGCAGCCAAGTTGGGGCCAGCTCCTACAATGAGCAGTACTTC. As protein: CASSQVGASSYNEQYF.

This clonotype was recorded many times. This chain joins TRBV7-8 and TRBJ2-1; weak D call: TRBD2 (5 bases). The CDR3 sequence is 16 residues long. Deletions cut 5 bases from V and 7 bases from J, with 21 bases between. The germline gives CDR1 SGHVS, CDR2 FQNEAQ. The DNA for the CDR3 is TGTGCCAGCAGCCGTACCGGAGGCCCCCCGGGAAATGAGCAGTTCTTC. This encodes CASSRTGGPPGNEQFF.

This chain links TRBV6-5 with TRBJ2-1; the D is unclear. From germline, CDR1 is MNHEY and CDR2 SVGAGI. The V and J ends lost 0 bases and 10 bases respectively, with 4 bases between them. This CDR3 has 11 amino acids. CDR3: CASSYSREQFF. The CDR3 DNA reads TGTGCCAGCAGTTACTCACGGGAGCAGTTCTTC.

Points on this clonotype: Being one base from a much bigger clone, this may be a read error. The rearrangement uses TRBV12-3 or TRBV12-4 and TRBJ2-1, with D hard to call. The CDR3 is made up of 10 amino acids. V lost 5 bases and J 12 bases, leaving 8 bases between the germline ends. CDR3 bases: TGTGCCAGCAGTACCAGGCGGCAGTTCTTC. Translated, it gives CASSTRRQFF.

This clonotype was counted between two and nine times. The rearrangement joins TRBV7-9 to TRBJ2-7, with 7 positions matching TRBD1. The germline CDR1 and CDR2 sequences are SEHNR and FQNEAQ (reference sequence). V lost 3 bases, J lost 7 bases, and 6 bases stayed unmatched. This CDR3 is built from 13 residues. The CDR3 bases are TGTGCCAGCAGCTTTGACAGGGTGGGAGAGCAGTACTTC. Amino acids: CASSFDRVGEQYF.

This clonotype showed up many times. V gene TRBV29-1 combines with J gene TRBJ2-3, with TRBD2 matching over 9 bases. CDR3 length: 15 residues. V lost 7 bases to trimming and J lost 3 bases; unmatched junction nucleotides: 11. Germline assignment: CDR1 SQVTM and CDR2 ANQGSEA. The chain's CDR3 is CSASQTSGGTDTQYF. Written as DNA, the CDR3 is TGCAGCGCCTCCCAGACTAGCGGAGGAACAGATACGCAGTATTTT.

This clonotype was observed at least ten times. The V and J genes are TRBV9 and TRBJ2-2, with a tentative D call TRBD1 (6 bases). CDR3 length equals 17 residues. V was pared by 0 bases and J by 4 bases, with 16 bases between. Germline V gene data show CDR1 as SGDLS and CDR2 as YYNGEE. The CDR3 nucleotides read TGTGCCAGCAGCGTAGATCGAGGAGTCAGGGGCACCGGGGAGCTGTTTTTT. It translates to CASSVDRGVRGTGELFF.

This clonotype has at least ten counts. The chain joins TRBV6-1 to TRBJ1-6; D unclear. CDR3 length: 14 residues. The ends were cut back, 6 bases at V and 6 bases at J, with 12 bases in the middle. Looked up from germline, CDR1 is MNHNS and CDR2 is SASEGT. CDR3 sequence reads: CASRTDGFNSPLHF. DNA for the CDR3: TGTGCCAGCAGAACGGACGGGTTTAATTCACCCCTCCACTTT.

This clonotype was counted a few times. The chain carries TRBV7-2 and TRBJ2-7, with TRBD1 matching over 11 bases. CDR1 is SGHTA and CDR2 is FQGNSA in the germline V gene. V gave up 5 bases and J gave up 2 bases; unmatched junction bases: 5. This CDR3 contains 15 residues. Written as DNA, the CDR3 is TGTGCCAGCAGCCAGGGACAGGGGGGGCCCTACGAGCAGTACTTC. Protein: CASSQGQGGPYEQYF. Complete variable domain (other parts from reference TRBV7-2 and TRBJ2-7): GAGVSQSPSNKVTEKGKDVELRCDPISGHTALYWYRQSLGQGLEFLIYFQGNSAPDKSGLPSDRFSAERTGGSVSTLTIQRTQQEDSAVYLCASSQGQGGPYEQYFGPGTRLTVT.

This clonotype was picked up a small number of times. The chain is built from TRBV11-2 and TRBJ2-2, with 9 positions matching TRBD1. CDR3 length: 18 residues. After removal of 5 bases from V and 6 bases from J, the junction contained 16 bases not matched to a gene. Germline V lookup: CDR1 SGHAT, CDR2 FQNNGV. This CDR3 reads CASSPWTGANGWAGELFF. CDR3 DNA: TGTGCCAGCAGCCCGTGGACAGGGGCTAATGGGTGGGCCGGGGAGCTGTTTTTT.

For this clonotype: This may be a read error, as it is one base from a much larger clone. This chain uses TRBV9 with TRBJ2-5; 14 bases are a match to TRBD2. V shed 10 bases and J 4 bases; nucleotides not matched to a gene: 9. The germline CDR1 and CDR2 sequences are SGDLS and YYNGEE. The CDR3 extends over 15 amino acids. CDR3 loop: CAGGPGLAGVETQYF. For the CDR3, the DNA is TGTGCCGGCGGCCCGGGACTAGCGGGAGTAGAGACCCAGTACTTC.

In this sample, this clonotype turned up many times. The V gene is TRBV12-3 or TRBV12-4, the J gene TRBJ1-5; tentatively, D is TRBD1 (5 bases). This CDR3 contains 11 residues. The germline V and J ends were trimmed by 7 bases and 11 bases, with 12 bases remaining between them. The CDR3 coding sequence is TGTGCCAGCACCCGGGGGGGTTCCCAGCATTTT. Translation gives CASTRGGSQHF.

This CDR3 is CASSFRQGGSRSYNEQFF. The CDR3 bases are TGCGCCAGCAGCTTCCGACAGGGGGGGAGTAGGTCCTACAATGAGCAGTTCTTC. This sequence joins TRBV5-1 and TRBJ2-1, with 9 bases that match TRBD1. In germline, CDR1 is SGHRS, CDR2 YFSETQ. The J segment lost 1 base and the V segment lost 2 bases, leaving 10 bases of the junction unmatched. This CDR3 spans 18 amino acids. The entire variable domain, with the rest obtained from reference TRBV5-1 and TRBJ2-1, is as follows: KAGVTQTPRYLIKTRGQQVTLSCSPISGHRSVSWYQQTPGQGLQFLFEYFSETQRNKGNFPGRFSGRQFSNSRSEMNVSTLELGDSALYLCASSFRQGGSRSYNEQFFGPGTRLTVL.

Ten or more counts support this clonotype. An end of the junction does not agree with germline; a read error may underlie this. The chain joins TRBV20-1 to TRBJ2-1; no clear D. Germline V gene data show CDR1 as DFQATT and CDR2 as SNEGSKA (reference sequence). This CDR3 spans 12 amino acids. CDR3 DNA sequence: TGCAGTGCTCGTTCAAACCCCAATGGGCAGTTCTTC. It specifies CSARSNPNGQFF.

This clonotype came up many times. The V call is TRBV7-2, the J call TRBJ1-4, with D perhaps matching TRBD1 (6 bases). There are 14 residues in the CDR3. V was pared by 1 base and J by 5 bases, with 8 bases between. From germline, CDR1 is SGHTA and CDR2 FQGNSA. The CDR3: CASSLEGGNEKLFF. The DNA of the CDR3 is TGTGCCAGCAGCTTAGAAGGGGGGAATGAAAAACTGTTTTTT. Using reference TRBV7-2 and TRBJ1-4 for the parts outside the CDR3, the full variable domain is GAGVSQSPSNKVTEKGKDVELRCDPISGHTALYWYRQSLGQGLEFLIYFQGNSAPDKSGLPSDRFSAERTGGSVSTLTIQRTQQEDSAVYLCASSLEGGNEKLFFGSGTQLSVL.